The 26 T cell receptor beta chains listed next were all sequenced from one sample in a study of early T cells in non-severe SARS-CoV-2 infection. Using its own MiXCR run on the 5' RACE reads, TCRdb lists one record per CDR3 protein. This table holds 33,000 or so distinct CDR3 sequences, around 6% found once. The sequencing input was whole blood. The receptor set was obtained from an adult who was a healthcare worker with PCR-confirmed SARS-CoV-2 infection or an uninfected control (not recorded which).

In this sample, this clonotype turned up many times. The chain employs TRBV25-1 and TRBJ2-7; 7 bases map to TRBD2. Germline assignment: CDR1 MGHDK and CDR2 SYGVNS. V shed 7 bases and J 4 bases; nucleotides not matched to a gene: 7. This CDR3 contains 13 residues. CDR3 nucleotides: TGTGCCAGCACCGGACTAGACTTTTACGAGCAGTACTTC. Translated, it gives CASTGLDFYEQYF.

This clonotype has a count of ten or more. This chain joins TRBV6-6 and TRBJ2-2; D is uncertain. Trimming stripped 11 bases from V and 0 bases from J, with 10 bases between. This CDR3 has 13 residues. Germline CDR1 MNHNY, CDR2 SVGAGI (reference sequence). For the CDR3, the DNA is TGTGCCGTGGCAGCGACGAACACCGGGGAGCTGTTTTTT. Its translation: CAVAATNTGELFF.

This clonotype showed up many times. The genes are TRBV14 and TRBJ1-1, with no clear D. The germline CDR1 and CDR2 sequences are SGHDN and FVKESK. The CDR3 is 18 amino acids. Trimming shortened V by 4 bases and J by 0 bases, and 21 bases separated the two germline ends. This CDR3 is CASSPNSISHSMNTEAFF. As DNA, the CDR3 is TGTGCCAGCAGCCCTAATTCTATATCTCACAGCATGAACACTGAAGCTTTCTTT.

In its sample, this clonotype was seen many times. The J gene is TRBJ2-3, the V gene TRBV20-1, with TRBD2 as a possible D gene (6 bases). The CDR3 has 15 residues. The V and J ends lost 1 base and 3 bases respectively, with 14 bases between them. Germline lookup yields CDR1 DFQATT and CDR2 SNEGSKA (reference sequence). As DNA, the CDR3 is TGCAGTGCTAGAGTCCAGCGGGTGACGACAGATACGCAGTATTTT. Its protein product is CSARVQRVTTDTQYF.

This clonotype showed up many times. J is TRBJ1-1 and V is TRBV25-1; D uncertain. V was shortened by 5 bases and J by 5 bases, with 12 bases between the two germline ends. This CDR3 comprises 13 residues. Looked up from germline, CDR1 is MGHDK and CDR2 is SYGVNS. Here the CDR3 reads CASSLNLGTEAFF. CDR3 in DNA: TGTGCCAGCAGTCTGAACCTTGGGACTGAAGCTTTCTTT.

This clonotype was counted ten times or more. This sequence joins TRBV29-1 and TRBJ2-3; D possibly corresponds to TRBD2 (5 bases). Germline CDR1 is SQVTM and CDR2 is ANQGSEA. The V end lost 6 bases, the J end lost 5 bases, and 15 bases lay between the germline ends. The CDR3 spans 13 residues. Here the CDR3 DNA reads TGCAGCGTGAGGGCTAGGTTGGGAGATACGCAGTATTTT. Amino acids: CSVRARLGDTQYF.

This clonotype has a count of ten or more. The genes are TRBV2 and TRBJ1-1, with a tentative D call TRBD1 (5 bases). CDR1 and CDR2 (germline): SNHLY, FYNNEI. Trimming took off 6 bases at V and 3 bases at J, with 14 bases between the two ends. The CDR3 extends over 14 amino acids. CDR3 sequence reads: CASRWGRADTEAFF. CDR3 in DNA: TGTGCCAGCAGATGGGGCAGGGCGGACACTGAAGCTTTCTTT.

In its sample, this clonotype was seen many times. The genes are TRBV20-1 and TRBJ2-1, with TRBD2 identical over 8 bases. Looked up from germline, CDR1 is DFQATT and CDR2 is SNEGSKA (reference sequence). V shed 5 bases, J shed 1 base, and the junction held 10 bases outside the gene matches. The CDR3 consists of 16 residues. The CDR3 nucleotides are TGCAGTGCTGTACGTAGGAGCGGGAGTTCCTACAATGAGCAGTTCTTC. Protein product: CSAVRRSGSSYNEQFF.

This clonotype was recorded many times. As DNA, the CDR3 is TGCAGTGCCAGCGGGAGGACACACACCGGGGAGCTGTTTTTT. The encoded protein is CSASGRTHTGELFF. The chain couples TRBV20-1 to TRBJ2-2; 9 nucleotides agree with TRBD2. Germline V gene lookup returns CDR1 DFQATT and CDR2 SNEGSKA (reference sequence). V was pared by 6 bases and J by 3 bases, with 5 bases of the junction left unmatched. The CDR3 is made up of 14 amino acids.

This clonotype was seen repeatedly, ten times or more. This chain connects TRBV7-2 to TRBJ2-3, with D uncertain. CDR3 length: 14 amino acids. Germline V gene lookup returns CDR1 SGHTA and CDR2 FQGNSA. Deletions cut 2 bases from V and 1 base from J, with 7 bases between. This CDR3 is CASSLRAGTDTQYF. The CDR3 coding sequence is TGTGCCAGCAGCTTAAGGGCGGGCACAGATACGCAGTATTTT.

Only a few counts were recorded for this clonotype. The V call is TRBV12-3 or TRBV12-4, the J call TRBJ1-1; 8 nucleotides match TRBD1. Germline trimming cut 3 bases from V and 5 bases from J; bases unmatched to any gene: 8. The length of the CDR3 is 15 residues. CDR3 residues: CASSLRTGRRTEAFF. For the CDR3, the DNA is TGTGCCAGCAGTTTGAGGACAGGGCGAAGGACTGAAGCTTTCTTT.

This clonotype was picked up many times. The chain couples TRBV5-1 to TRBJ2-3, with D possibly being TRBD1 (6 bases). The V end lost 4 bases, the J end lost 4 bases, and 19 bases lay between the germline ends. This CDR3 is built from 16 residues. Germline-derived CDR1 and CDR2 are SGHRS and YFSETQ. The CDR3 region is CASSLRGIPRADTQYF. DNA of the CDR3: TGCGCCAGCAGCCTAAGGGGGATACCTAGGGCAGATACGCAGTATTTT.

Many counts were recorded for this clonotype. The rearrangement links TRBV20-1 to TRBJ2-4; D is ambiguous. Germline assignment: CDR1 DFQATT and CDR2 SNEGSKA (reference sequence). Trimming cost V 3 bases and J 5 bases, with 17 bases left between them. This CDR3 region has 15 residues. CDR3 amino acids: CSASYTNSPQNIQYF. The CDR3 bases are TGCAGTGCTAGTTATACGAACTCGCCGCAAAACATTCAGTACTTC.

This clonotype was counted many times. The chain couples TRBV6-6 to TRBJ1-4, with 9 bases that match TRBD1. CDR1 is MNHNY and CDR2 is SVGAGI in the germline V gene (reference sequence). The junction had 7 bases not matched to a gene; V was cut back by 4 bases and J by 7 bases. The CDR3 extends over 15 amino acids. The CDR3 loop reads CASSSPDRGGEKLFF. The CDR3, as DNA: TGTGCCAGCAGTTCCCCGGACAGGGGAGGTGAAAAACTGTTTTTT.

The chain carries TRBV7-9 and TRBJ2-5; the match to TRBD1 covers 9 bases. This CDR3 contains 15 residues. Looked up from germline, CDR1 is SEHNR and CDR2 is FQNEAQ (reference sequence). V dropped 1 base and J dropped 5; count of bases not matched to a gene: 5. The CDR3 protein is CASSLGDRATETQYF. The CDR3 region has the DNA TGTGCCAGCAGCTTAGGGGACAGGGCGACGGAGACCCAGTACTTC.

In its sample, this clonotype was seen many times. The CDR3 DNA reads as TGTGCCAGTAGGGTCGGCGTGAACACTGAAGCTTTCTTT. The encoded protein is CASRVGVNTEAFF. V and J are TRBV19 and TRBJ1-1; no definite D call. The CDR3 length is 13 residues. V was trimmed by 6 bases and J by 0 bases, leaving 8 bases between them. Germline V gene data show CDR1 as LNHDA and CDR2 as SQIVND (reference sequence).

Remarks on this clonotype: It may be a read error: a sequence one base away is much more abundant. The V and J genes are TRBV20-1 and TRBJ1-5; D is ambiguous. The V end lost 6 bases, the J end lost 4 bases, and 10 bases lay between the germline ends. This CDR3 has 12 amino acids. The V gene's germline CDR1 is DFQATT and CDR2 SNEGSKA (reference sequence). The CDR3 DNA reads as TGCAGTGCCTGTGGGTGGAATCAGCCCCAGCATTTT. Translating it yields CSACGWNQPQHF.

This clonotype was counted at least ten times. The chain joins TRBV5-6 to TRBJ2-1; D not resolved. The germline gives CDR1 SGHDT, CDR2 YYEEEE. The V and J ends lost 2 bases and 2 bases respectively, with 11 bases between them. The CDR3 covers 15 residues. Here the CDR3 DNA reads TGTGCCAGCAGCTTTTCCCAGAGGCCCTACAATGAGCAGTTCTTC. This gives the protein CASSFSQRPYNEQFF.

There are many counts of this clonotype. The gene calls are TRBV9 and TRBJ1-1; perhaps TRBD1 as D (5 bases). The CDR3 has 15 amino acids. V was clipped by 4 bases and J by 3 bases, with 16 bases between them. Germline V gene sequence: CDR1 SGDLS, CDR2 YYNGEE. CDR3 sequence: CASSLDGPGYTEAFF. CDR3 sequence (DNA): TGTGCCAGCAGCCTAGACGGTCCAGGGTACACTGAAGCTTTCTTT.

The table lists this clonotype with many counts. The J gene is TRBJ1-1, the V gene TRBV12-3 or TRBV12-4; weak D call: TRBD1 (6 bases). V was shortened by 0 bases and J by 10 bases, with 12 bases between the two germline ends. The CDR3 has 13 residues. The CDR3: CASSLAGDTSAFF. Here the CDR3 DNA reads TGTGCCAGCAGTTTAGCAGGGGACACGTCAGCTTTCTTT.

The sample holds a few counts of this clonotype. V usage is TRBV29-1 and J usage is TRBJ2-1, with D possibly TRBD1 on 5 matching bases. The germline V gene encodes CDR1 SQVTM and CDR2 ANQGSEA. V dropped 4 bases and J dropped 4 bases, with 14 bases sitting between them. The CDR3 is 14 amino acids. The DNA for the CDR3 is TGCAGCGTTGGAAGGACAACCCTATACAATGAGCAGTTCTTC. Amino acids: CSVGRTTLYNEQFF.

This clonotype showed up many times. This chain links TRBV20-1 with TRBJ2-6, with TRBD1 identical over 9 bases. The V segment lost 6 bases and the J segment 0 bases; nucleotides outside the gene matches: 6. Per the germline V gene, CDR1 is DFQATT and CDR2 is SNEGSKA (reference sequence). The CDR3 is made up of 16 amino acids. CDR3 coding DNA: TGCAGTGCCCCGGGACAGGGCTACTCTGGGGCCAACGTCCTGACTTTC. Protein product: CSAPGQGYSGANVLTF.

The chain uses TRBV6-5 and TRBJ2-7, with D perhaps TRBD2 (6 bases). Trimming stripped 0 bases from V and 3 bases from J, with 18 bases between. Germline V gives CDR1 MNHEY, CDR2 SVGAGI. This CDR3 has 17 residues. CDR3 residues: CASSYSVSGYLIYEQYF. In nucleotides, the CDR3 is TGTGCCAGCAGTTACTCGGTTAGCGGCTACCTAATCTACGAGCAGTACTTC.

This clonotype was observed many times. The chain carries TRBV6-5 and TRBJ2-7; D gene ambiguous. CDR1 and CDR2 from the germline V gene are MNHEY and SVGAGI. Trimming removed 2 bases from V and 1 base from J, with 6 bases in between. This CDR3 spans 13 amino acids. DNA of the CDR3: TGTGCCAGCAGTTACGCACATTCCTACGAGCAGTACTTC. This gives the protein CASSYAHSYEQYF.

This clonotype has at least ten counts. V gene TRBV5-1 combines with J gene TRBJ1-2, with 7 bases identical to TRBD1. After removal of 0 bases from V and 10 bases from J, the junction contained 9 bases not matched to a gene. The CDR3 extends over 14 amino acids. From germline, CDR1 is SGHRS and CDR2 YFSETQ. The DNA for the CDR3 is TGCGCCAGCAGCTTGGGGACAGGTCTACATTCCTACACCTTC. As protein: CASSLGTGLHSYTF.

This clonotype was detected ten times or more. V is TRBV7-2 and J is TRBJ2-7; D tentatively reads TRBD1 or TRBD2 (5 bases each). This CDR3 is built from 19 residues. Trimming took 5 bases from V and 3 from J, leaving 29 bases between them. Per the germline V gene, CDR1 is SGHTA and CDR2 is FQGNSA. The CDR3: CASSRLSTPGSFLHYEQYF. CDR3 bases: TGTGCCAGCAGCCGCCTCTCGACCCCAGGGAGCTTCCTCCACTACGAGCAGTACTTC.